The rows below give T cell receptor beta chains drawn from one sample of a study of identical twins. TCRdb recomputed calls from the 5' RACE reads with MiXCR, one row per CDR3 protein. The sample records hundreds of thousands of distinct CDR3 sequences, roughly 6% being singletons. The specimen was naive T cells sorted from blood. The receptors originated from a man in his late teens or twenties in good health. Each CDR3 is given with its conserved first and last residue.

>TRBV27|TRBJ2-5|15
CASRGASGSLETQYF
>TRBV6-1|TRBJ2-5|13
CASSELAPETQYF
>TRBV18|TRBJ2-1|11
CASAKDNEQFF
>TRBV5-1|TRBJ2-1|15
CASSYQGIKYNEQFF
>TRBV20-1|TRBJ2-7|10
CSASNYEQYF
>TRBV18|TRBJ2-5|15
CASSSAGGQQETQYF
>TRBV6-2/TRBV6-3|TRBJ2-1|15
CASSYGAAGRNEQFF
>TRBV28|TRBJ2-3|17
CASSTSGDLTSTDTQYF
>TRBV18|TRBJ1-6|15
CASSLDRIPNSPLHF
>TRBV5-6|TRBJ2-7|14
CASSHADREYEQYF
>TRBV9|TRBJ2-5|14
CASSVLDRLETQYF